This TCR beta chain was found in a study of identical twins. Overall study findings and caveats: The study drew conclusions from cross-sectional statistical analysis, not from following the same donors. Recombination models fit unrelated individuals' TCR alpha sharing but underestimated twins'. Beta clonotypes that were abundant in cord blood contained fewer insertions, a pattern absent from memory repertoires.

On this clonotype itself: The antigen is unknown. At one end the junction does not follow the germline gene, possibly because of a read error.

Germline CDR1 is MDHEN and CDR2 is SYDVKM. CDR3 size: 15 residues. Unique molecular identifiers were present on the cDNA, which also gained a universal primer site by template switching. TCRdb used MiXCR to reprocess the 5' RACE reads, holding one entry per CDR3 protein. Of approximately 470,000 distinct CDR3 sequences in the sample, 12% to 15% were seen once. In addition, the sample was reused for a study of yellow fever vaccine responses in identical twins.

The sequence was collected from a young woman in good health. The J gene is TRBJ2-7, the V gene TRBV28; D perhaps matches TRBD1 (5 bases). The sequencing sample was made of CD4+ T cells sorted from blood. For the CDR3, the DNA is TGTCCCAGCAGGATCCTTGGGGCAGGACGTCACGAGCAGTACTTC. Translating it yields CPSRILGAGRHEQYF. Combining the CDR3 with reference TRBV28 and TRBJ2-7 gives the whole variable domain DVKVTQSSRYLVKRTGEKVFLECVQDMDHENMFWYRQDPGLGLRLIYFSYDVKMKEKGDIPEGYSVSREKKERFSLILESASTNQTSMYLCPSRILGAGRHEQYFGPGTRLTVT.